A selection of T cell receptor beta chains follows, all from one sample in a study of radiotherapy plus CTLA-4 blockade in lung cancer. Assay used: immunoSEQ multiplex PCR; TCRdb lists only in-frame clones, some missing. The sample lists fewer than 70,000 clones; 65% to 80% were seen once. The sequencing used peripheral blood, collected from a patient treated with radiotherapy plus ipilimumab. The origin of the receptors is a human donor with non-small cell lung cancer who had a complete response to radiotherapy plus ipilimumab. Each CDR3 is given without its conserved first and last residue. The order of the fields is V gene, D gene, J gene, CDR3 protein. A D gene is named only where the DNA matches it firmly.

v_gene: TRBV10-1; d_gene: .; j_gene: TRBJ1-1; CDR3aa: ASREKGGG
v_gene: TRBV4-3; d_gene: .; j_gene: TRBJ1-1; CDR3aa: ASSQERDTEAF
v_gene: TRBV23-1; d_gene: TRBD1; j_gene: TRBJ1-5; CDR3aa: ASSSPPDRVRGSNQPQH
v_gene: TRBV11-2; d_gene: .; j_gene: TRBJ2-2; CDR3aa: ASSLGDLGELF
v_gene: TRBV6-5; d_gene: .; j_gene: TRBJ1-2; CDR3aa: ASSQHGASYGYT
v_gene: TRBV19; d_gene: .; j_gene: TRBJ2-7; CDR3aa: ASSTTGTAAYEQY
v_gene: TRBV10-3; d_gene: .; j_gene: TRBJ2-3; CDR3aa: AISEGDTQY
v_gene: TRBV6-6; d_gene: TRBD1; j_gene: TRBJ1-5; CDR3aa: ASSYSGTGNQPQH
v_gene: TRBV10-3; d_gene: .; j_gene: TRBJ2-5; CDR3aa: AISDSGQETQY
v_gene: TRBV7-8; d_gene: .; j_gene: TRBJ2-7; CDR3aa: ASSYGSQQGSY
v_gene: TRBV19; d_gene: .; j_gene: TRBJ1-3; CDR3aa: ASSISGVGYTIY
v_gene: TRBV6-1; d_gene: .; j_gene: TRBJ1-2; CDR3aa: ASSPFQGANYGYT
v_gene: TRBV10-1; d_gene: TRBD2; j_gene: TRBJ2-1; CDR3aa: ASGGSNSYNEQF
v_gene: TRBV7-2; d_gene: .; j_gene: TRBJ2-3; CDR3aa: ASSLAGRTDTQY
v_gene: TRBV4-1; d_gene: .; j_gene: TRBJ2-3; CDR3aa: ASSRGRLEGTDTQY
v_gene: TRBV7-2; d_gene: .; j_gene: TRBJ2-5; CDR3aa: ASSLGTGQSGTQY
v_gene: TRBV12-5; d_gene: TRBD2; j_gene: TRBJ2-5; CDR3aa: ASGPGTSGSSETQY
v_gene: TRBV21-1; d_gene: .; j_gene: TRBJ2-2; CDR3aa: ASSTPRVGVGELF
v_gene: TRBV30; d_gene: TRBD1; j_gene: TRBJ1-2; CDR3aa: AWRNTGVLLGGYT
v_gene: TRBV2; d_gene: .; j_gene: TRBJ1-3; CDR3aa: ASSEGVLGGNTIY
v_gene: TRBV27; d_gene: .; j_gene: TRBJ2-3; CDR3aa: ASRSGGSGGDTQY
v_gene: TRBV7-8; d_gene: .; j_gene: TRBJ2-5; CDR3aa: ASSSRMGQETQY
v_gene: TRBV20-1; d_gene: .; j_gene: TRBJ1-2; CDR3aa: SARDLWGYT
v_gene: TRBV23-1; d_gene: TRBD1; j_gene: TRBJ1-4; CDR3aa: AIHPGQGARDGEKLF
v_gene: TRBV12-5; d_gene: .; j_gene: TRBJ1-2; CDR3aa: ASGLGSNYGYT
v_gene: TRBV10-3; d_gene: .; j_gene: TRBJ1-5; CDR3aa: AISESMGVQPQH
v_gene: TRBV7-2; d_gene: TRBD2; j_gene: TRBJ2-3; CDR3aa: ASRIGLAGADTQY
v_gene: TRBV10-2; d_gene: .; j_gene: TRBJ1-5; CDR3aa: ASKGGGNQPQH
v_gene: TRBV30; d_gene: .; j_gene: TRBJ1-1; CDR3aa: AWRGTRTEAF
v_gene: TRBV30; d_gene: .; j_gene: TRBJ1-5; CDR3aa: AWSVGINQPQH
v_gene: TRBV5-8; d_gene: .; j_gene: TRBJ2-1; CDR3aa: ASSLRDYNEQF
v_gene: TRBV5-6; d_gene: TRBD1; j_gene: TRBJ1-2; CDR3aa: ASRWTGQGNYGYT
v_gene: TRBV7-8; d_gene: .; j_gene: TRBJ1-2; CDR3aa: ASSFPYYGYT
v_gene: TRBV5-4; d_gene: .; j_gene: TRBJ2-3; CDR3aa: ASSLGERVDTQY
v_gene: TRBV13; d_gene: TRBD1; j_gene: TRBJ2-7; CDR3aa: ASSPTGTGYGEQY
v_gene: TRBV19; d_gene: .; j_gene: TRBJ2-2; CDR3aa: ASSMQENTGELF
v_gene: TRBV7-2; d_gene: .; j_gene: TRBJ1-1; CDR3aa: ASSLSDLGTEAF
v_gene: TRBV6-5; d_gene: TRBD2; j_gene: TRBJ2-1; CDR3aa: ASKSGRANYEQF
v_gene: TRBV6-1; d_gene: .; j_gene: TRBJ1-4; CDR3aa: ASSEVGTGGEKLF
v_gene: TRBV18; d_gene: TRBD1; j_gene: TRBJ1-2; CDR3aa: ASSAGQEYGYT
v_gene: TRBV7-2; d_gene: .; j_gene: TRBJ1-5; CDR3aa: ASSPMGGVNQPQH
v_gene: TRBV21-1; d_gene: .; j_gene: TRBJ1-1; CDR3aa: ASSNMVRDTEAF
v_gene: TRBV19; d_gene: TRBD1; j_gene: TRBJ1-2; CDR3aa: ASSVTGPYGYT
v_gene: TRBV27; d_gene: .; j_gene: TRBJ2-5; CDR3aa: ASSLSWGPAETQY
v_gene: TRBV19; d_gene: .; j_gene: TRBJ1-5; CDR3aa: ASSPRTALNQPQH
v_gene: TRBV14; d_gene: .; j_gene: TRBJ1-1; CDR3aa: ASSQEYREGDTEAF
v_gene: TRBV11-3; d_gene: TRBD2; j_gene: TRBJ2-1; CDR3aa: ASSPPRLAGLDSYNEQF
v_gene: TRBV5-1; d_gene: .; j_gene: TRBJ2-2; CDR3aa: ASSVPGTAVAGELF
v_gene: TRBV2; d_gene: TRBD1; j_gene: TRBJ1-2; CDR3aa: ASRNRGLGVYT
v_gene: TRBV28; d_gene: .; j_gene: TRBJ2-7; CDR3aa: VVTGNYEQY
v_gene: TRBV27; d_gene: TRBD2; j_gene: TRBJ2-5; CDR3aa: ASSRGGRETQY
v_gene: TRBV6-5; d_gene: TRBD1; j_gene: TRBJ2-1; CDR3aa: ASSYFGTGKAGEQF
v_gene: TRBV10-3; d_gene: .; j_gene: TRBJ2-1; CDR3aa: AISDPTRSGEQF
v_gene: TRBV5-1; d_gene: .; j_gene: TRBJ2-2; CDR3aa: ASSFGRNTGELF
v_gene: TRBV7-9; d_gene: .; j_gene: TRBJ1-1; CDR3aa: ASSGRQERRTEAF
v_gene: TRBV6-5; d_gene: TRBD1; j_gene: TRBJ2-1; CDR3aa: ASSFPGTGSGNEQF
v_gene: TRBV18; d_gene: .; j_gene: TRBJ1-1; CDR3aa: ASSQGTGEAF
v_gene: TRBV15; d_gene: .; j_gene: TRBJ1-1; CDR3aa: ATSPERRTEAF
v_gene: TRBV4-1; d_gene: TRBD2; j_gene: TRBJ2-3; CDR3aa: ASSQTGGTDTQY
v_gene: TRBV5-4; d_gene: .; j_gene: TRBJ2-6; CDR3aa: ASSKKMTGISGANVLT